The entry that follows covers one TCR beta chain sequence. Its antigen is currently unknown. This entry is derived from a study of cytomegalovirus exposure and HLA in healthy donors. Study-wide findings and caveats: It is likely that the observed cluster of highly shared sequence variants was a sequencing artifact.

The CDR3 has 13 amino acids. V was trimmed by 4 bases and J by 6 bases, leaving 12 bases between them. The germline gives CDR1 MNHEY, CDR2 SMNVEV (reference sequence). The PCR had 60 Vbeta and 13 Jbeta primers. The protocol was immunoSEQ multiplex PCR, while the TCRdb copy is restricted to in-frame clones and leaves out a portion. The sample lists roughly 160,000 clones, around three quarters occurring once. The TCR sequence derives from a young man in good health and CMV-seropositive. Sequencing used PBMCs. The rearrangement uses TRBV27 and TRBJ1-1, with D possibly matching TRBD1 (5 bases). As DNA, the CDR3 is TGTGCCAGCAGTTACCGCGGGGGGTCTGAAGCTTTCTTT. Its protein is CASSYRGGSEAFF.